Listed below are T cell receptor beta chains from one sample, sequenced in a study of Ad26.COV2.S vaccination and SARS-CoV-2 variants. Clones were read by immunoSEQ multiplex PCR, and TCRdb kept only the in-frame ones, dropping some. In the table there are 400,000 to 450,000 clones, about nine tenths of which are singletons. The sequenced sample was peripheral blood, obtained in a trial of Ad26.COV2.S vaccine versus placebo. These receptors originate from a person aged 18-65 years who received the Ad26.COV2.S COVID-19 vaccine or a placebo. Each CDR3 is given with its conserved first and last residue. Fields, in order: V gene, clone size, D gene, J gene, CDR3 protein, CDR3 DNA. D genes are given only for firm matches. Rows may omit the clone size; those that give it use once, few, many or a size class.

>TRBV7-9|NA|NA|TRBJ1-3
CASSPPLRSTIYF
TGTGCCAGCAGCCCCCCCCTCAGGAGCACCATATATTTT
>TRBV9|NA|NA|TRBJ1-3
CASSVGGGNTIYF
TGTGCCAGCAGCGTGGGAGGTGGAAACACCATATATTTT
>TRBV4-1|NA|NA|TRBJ2-5
CASSQVTRVGETQYF
TGCGCCAGCAGCCAAGTTACGCGGGTCGGTGAGACCCAGTACTTC
>TRBV14|NA|NA|TRBJ2-7
CASSRTTEGVNEQYF
TGTGCCAGCAGCCGGACGACAGAGGGGGTTAACGAGCAGTACTTC
>TRBV7-2|NA|TRBD2|TRBJ2-7
CASSAGLASSYEQYF
TGTGCCAGCAGCGCGGGACTAGCGAGCTCCTACGAGCAGTACTTC
>TRBV19|NA|NA|TRBJ2-2
CASSDWRMGELFF
TGTGCCAGTTCGGACTGGCGGATGGGGGAGCTGTTTTTT
>TRBV19|once|TRBD1|TRBJ1-4
CASSIRSGGEKLFF
TGTGCCAGTAGTATTCGGTCAGGGGGAGAAAAACTGTTTTTT
>TRBV9|NA|NA|TRBJ2-3
CASSVASRSDTQYF
TGTGCCAGCAGCGTGGCTAGTAGGTCAGATACGCAGTATTTT
>TRBV27|NA|TRBD2|TRBJ2-3
CASNPLGLAGPPPGTDTQYF
TGTGCCAGCAACCCGTTGGGACTAGCGGGGCCCCCTCCAGGCACAGATACGCAGTATTTT
>TRBV7-2|NA|NA|TRBJ2-5
CASSPPGTQYF
TGTGCCAGCAGCCCTCCCGGAACCCAGTACTTC
>TRBV9|NA|NA|TRBJ1-3
CASSRGNTIYF
TGTGCCAGCTCTAGGGGAAACACCATATATTTT
>TRBV11-2|NA|TRBD1|TRBJ2-5
CASSPYLGTGGFRETQYF
TGTGCCAGCAGCCCATACCTCGGGACAGGGGGATTTAGAGAGACCCAGTACTTC
>TRBV7-7|NA|NA|TRBJ2-3
CASSMGGSDTQYF
TGTGCTAGCTCTATGGGGGGATCAGATACGCAGTATTTT
>TRBV19|NA|NA|TRBJ2-2
CASSIRTSAAETGELFF
TGTGCCAGTAGTATTAGAACAAGTGCCGCTGAGACCGGGGAGCTGTTTTTT
>TRBV9|once|TRBD1|TRBJ1-4
CASSETGSYREKLFF
TGTGCCAGCAGCGAGACAGGGTCTTACCGGGAAAAACTGTTTTTT
>TRBV29-1|NA|TRBD2|TRBJ2-5
CSANGLAGETQYF
TGCAGCGCCAATGGGCTAGCGGGAGAGACCCAGTACTTC
>TRBV6-2/TRBV6-3|NA|NA|TRBJ1-1
CASSSVGVTEAFF
TGTGCCAGCAGTTCTGTCGGTGTCACTGAAGCTTTCTTT
>TRBV28|NA|NA|TRBJ2-7
CASSFEGRNEQYF
TGTGCCAGCAGTTTTGAGGGGAGGAACGAGCAGTACTTC
>TRBV18|NA|NA|TRBJ1-5
CAKDGVGNQPQHF
TGTGCCAAGGATGGGGTTGGGAATCAGCCCCAGCATTTT
>TRBV3-1/TRBV3-2|NA|NA|TRBJ2-2
CASSQGDGELFF
TGTGCCAGCAGCCAAGGGGACGGGGAGCTGTTTTTT
>TRBV5-1|NA|NA|TRBJ2-1
CASSYRDEQFF
TGCGCCAGCAGCTACCGTGATGAGCAGTTCTTC
>TRBV3-1/TRBV3-2|NA|NA|TRBJ1-2
CASSAHTGFRGYTF
TGTGCCAGCAGCGCCCATACAGGGTTTCGAGGCTACACCTTC
>TRBV10-3|NA|NA|TRBJ1-1
CAISEMNGLNTEAFF
TGTGCCATCAGTGAGATGAACGGGCTGAACACTGAAGCTTTCTTT
>TRBV6-2/TRBV6-3|NA|NA|TRBJ1-1
CASSYGGYTEAFF
TGTGCCAGCAGTTATGGGGGGTACACTGAAGCTTTCTTT
>TRBV5-5|NA|TRBD2|TRBJ2-7
CASSLAASGMYEQYF
TGTGCCAGCAGCTTGGCGGCTAGCGGGATGTACGAGCAGTACTTC
>TRBV2|NA|NA|TRBJ1-5
CASSDGLGSNQPQHF
TGTGCCAGCAGTGATGGCCTGGGGAGCAATCAGCCCCAGCATTTT
>TRBV5-1|NA|TRBD2|TRBJ2-5
CASSRGTSGRETQYF
TGCGCCAGCAGCCGGGGGACTAGCGGGAGAGAGACCCAGTACTTC
>TRBV30|NA|NA|TRBJ2-3
CAWSVNADTQYF
TGTGCCTGGAGTGTTAATGCAGATACGCAGTATTTT
>TRBV7-3|NA|TRBD1|TRBJ2-2
CASSEPTGSLTGELFF
TGTGCCAGCAGTGAACCGACAGGGAGCCTTACCGGGGAGCTGTTTTTT
>TRBV7-2|once|NA|TRBJ1-1
CASSLLNTEAFF
TGTGCCAGCAGCTTATTGAACACTGAAGCTTTCTTT
>TRBV7-9|NA|TRBD1|TRBJ1-3
CASSLHRRTGASGNTIYF
TGTGCCAGCAGCTTACATAGGCGGACAGGGGCTTCTGGAAACACCATATATTTT
>TRBV5-1|once|TRBD1|TRBJ2-5
CASSLETGDQETQYF
TGCGCCAGCAGCTTGGAGACAGGGGACCAAGAGACCCAGTACTTC
>TRBV12-3/TRBV12-4|NA|NA|TRBJ2-7
CASSPRVRVGQYF
TGTGCCAGCAGTCCTCGGGTCCGGGTCGGGCAGTACTTC
>TRBV11-3|NA|TRBD1|TRBJ2-1
CASSLVTRSGGNEQFF
TGTGCCAGCAGCTTAGTGACCCGCTCAGGGGGCAATGAGCAGTTCTTC
>TRBV5-1|NA|TRBD1|TRBJ1-4
CASSLYTGTGNEKLFF
TGCGCCAGCAGCCTGTACACCGGGACAGGGAATGAAAAACTGTTTTTT